The next 10 T cell receptor beta chains were all read from a single sample in a study of cytomegalovirus exposure and HLA in healthy donors. PCR amplification relied on 60 Vbeta primers (plus 13 Jbeta primers). Only in-frame clones appear in the TCRdb table, and some are missing; sequencing was by immunoSEQ multiplex PCR. The sample includes about 150,000 clones, about 79% of them seen just once. Sample: PBMCs. The receptors were gathered from a woman aged 25 to 39 in good health and CMV-seronegative.

This clone was seen only once. This sequence joins TRBV7-3 and TRBJ1-2, with 7 bases aligning to TRBD1. This CDR3 contains 13 residues. Trimming removed 5 bases from V and 8 bases from J; junction bases left unmatched: 8. The germline V gene has CDR1 SGHTA and CDR2 FQGTGA. The CDR3 DNA sequence: TGTGCCAGCAGCCTAGCGACAGGGCCCGGCTACACCTTC. Translation: CASSLATGPGYTF.

This sequence joins TRBV7-2 and TRBJ2-5, with 9 bases fitting TRBD2. Germline V gene data show CDR1 as SGHTA and CDR2 as FQGNSA. The CDR3 is 17 residues long. Trimming cost V 6 bases and J 3 bases; bases outside gene matches: 14. CDR3 nucleotides: TGTGCCAGCAGACCTAGCCCAGCGGGGGGACAAAAAGAGACCCAGTACTTC. It specifies CASRPSPAGGQKETQYF.

V and J are TRBV6-5 and TRBJ1-5, with 10 bases that match TRBD1. Looked up from germline, CDR1 is MNHEY and CDR2 is SVGAGI. The CDR3 is made up of 15 amino acids. J was trimmed by 1 base and V by 6 bases; bases with no gene match: 3. The CDR3 DNA reads TGTGCCAGCAGCCCGGGACAGGGGAGCAATCAGCCCCAGCATTTT. This encodes CASSPGQGSNQPQHF.

The chain uses TRBV7-8 and TRBJ2-1; TRBD2 is a possible D gene (6 bases). This CDR3 region has 17 residues. Germline CDR1 is SGHVS and CDR2 is FQNEAQ. The V end was cut by 1 base, the J end by 4 bases, with 17 bases between. CDR3 coding DNA: TGTGCCAGCAGCTTAGTAGTAGCGGCCTCGCGATACAATGAGCAGTTCTTC. It translates to CASSLVVAASRYNEQFF.

The chain employs TRBV25-1 and TRBJ1-5, with D perhaps TRBD1 (6 bases). This CDR3 spans 18 amino acids. V gave up 4 bases and J gave up 2 bases, with 21 bases separating them. CDR1 and CDR2 from the germline V gene are MGHDK and SYGVNS. The CDR3 spells CASSGFSWTEEGNQPQHF. The CDR3 bases are TGTGCCAGCAGTGGCTTCTCTTGGACAGAAGAGGGCAATCAGCCCCAGCATTTT.

The chain is built from TRBV6-5 and TRBJ2-3, with 11 bases aligning to TRBD2. Germline-derived CDR1 and CDR2 are MNHEY and SVGAGI. Trimming removed 5 bases from V and 4 bases from J; junction bases left unmatched: 2. The CDR3 loop spans 14 amino acids. The CDR3 DNA follows: TGTGCCAGCAGTAGTAGCGGGGGGGCAGATACGCAGTATTTT. Protein: CASSSSGGADTQYF.

The chain recombines TRBV5-1 with TRBJ2-2; TRBD1 is a possible D gene (5 bases). V dropped 0 bases and J dropped 6 bases, with 12 bases sitting between them. The germline CDR1 and CDR2 sequences are SGHRS and YFSETQ. This CDR3 is built from 15 residues. The CDR3 spells CASSLGVDRSGELFF. In DNA form, the CDR3 reads TGCGCCAGCAGCTTGGGAGTAGACAGATCCGGGGAGCTGTTTTTT.

The chain joins TRBV12-5 to TRBJ1-1; TRBD1 might be the D (6 bases). Per the germline V gene, CDR1 is LGHNT and CDR2 is FRNRAP. CDR3 size: 14 residues. The ends were cut back, 6 bases at V and 5 bases at J, with 16 bases in the middle. CDR3: CASGGGGGRTEAFF. The CDR3 DNA reads as TGTGCTAGTGGCGGGGGGGGCGGCAGGACTGAAGCTTTCTTT.

In this sample, this clone turned up once. V usage is TRBV2 and J usage is TRBJ2-1; TRBD2 agrees at 7 bases. Germline values: CDR1 SNHLY, CDR2 FYNNEI. The CDR3 runs to 13 residues. V dropped 6 bases and J dropped 2; count of bases not matched to a gene: 1. Here the CDR3 DNA reads TGTGCCAGCAGGAGCGGGGCCTACAATGAGCAGTTCTTC. Translating it yields CASRSGAYNEQFF.

CDR3 sequence (DNA): TGCGCCAGCAGCTTGAAAGGGTCAGGAGGTGAGCAGTTCTTC. Translating it yields CASSLKGSGGEQFF. The chain combines TRBV5-1 with TRBJ2-1; maybe TRBD2 (5 bases). V was pared by 1 base and J by 9 bases, with 14 bases between. The CDR3 is made up of 14 amino acids. The germline CDR1 and CDR2 sequences are SGHRS and YFSETQ.